This is a list of T cell receptor beta chains from one sample in a study of blood T cell repertoires in COVID-19. Clones were read by immunoSEQ multiplex PCR, and TCRdb kept only the in-frame ones, dropping some. The sample consists of more than 300,000 clones, roughly 90% of them appearing once. The material sequenced was peripheral blood. The receptors originated from a man younger than 35 who had recovered from COVID-19. Both conserved end residues are part of each CDR3. Each record gives: J gene, D gene, clone size, V gene, CDR3 DNA, CDR3 protein. A D gene is named only where the DNA matches it firmly. Expanded clones are given a class, and other clones once, few, many or no size at all.

TRBJ2-7,-,-,TRBV18,TGTGCCAGCTCACCTCGGGGACATACCACCTACGAGCAGTACTTC,CASSPRGHTTYEQYF
TRBJ1-1,-,few,TRBV5-1,TGCGCCAGCAGCCCGGACAGACAACTACTGAACACTGAAGCTTTCTTT,CASSPDRQLLNTEAFF
TRBJ2-3,TRBD1,-,TRBV6-5,TGTGCCAGCAGTATCATTACAGGGGAAGATACGCAGTATTTT,CASSIITGEDTQYF
TRBJ2-2,-,-,TRBV7-2,TGTGCCAGCAGCTTCGGACTTTCGAACACCGGGGAGCTGTTTTTT,CASSFGLSNTGELFF
TRBJ1-6,TRBD1,-,TRBV6-5,TGTGCCAGCAGTTACGGGACAGGAGAATTTAATTCACCCCTCCACTTT,CASSYGTGEFNSPLHF
TRBJ1-1,-,-,TRBV29-1,TGCAGCGTCGCCGGACTCCTGATGAACACTGAAGCTTTCTTT,CSVAGLLMNTEAFF
TRBJ2-3,TRBD2,-,TRBV9,TGTGCCAGCAGCGTAGGGCTAGCGGGTTGGTCAGATACGCAGTATTTT,CASSVGLAGWSDTQYF
TRBJ1-2,-,-,TRBV28,TGTGCCAGCAGTTTAGATGGGGGCGGCTACACCTTC,CASSLDGGGYTF
TRBJ2-7,TRBD2,once,TRBV3-1/TRBV3-2,TGTGCCAGCAGCCAAGGGACTAGCGGGAGCGAGAGAAACGAGCAGTACTTC,CASSQGTSGSERNEQYF
TRBJ2-1,TRBD2,-,TRBV9,TGTGCCAGCAGCGCCGGGACTAGCGGGAGAACGAGGAATGAGCAGTTCTTC,CASSAGTSGRTRNEQFF
TRBJ1-5,-,-,TRBV4-2,TGTGCCAGCAGCCAGCCAGGGACTATTGACGGGACCCAGCATTTT,CASSQPGTIDGTQHF
TRBJ2-2,TRBD2,-,TRBV7-7,TGTGCTAGCAGCTTAGGCGCTAGCGGGACATCGGCTGGGGAGCTGTTTTTT,CASSLGASGTSAGELFF
TRBJ2-5,-,-,TRBV29-1,TGCAGCATACAGGTCCAAGAGACCCAGTACTTC,CSIQVQETQYF
TRBJ2-2,TRBD1,few,TRBV15,TGTGCCACCAGCAGAGGGGACAGAGACACCGGGGAGCTGTTTTTT,CATSRGDRDTGELFF
TRBJ1-2,-,once,TRBV9,TGTGCCAGCAGCACCGGGACACCTTACTATGGCTACACCTTC,CASSTGTPYYGYTF
TRBJ2-3,-,-,TRBV9,TGTGCCAGCAGCGTAGTTGGAACTGGGGGCTCAGATACGCAGTATTTT,CASSVVGTGGSDTQYF
TRBJ1-1,-,once,TRBV10-3,TGTGCCATCAGTGAGTCGAGGCTCGAACCCATGAACACTGAAGCTTTCTTT,CAISESRLEPMNTEAFF
TRBJ2-1,TRBD2,-,TRBV5-5,TGTGCCAGCAGTTACACTAGCGGGGGGACCTACAATGAGCAGTTCTTC,CASSYTSGGTYNEQFF
TRBJ2-5,TRBD2,once,TRBV4-3,TGCGCCAGCAGCCAGGGTCTCGGACTAGGACTTGGGACCCAGTACTTC,CASSQGLGLGLGTQYF
TRBJ2-3,TRBD1,-,TRBV24-1,TGTGCCACGGGACAGGACACAGATACGCAGTATTTT,CATGQDTDTQYF
TRBJ1-2,-,-,TRBV21-1,TGTGCCAGCAGCAAAGGGACTGGGCACAGAGCTTCTAACTATGGCTACACCTTC,CASSKGTGHRASNYGYTF
TRBJ2-1,-,many,TRBV11-2,TGTGCCAGCAGCTTAGATCTGACGGGGACCTACAATGAGCAGTTCTTC,CASSLDLTGTYNEQFF
TRBJ2-7,-,-,TRBV12-3/TRBV12-4,TGTGCCAGCAGTTTAGGGGCCTCTCGAGAGCAGTACTTC,CASSLGASREQYF
TRBJ2-3,TRBD2,-,TRBV15,TGTGCCACCAGCAGAGATCAAGGGACTAGCGGGGGCCCAGATACGCAGTATTTT,CATSRDQGTSGGPDTQYF
TRBJ1-1,TRBD1,-,TRBV5-1,TGCGCCAGCAGCCTAGACAGGGGAAGCTTGTTGAACACTGAAGCTTTCTTT,CASSLDRGSLLNTEAFF
TRBJ1-6,TRBD1,-,TRBV2,TGTGCCAGCAGTGATTTGGGGCAGGGGGCAGGGTATAATTCACCCCTCCACTTT,CASSDLGQGAGYNSPLHF
TRBJ1-2,-,once,TRBV10-3,TGTGCCATCAGTGAGGGGGACAACTCTGGAAACTATGGCTACACCTTC,CAISEGDNSGNYGYTF
TRBJ1-3,-,-,TRBV3-1/TRBV3-2,TGTGCCAGCAGCCAAGGGGGGCGGACCAAGACCTCTGGAAACACCATATATTTT,CASSQGGRTKTSGNTIYF
TRBJ1-1,-,-,TRBV25-1,TGTGCCAGCAGTCCGACAGAGATGAACACTGAAGCTTTCTTT,CASSPTEMNTEAFF